These 20 T cell receptor beta chains share one sample of origin, sequenced in a study of vaccination effects on CD4 cells after COVID-19. Profiling relied on immunoSEQ multiplex PCR, and the TCRdb table lists in-frame clones only, not all of them. Of 40,000 or so clones listed, roughly four fifths are singletons. Their cognate antigens are unknown. Antigen-specific CD4+ T cells were expanded with viral peptide pools in the ViraFEST assay before sequencing. Isolating CD4+ T cells followed 9 to 10 days of culture. This person's SARS-CoV-2 infection, confirmed by PCR, occurred between March and December 2020. Sample: CD4+ T cells from PBMCs cultured with a peptide pool, taken before COVID-19 vaccination. These receptor sequences come from a human donor who had a prior SARS-CoV-2 infection.

This rearrangement joins TRBV6-2 or TRBV6-3 to TRBJ1-4; D remains unclear. V was shortened by 0 bases and J by 0 bases, with 8 bases between the two germline ends. The germline CDR1 and CDR2 sequences are MNHEY and SVGEGT. CDR3 length: 16 amino acids. The CDR3 sequence is CASSYSGIATNEKLFF. The CDR3 nucleotides read TGTGCCAGCAGTTACTCCGGGATTGCAACTAATGAAAAACTGTTTTTT.

The V gene is TRBV11-3, the J gene TRBJ2-7; D possibly corresponds to TRBD1 (6 bases). The CDR3 has 13 residues. V lost 5 bases to trimming and J lost 4 bases, with 12 bases between them. CDR1 is SGHNT and CDR2 is YENEEA in the germline V gene. CDR3 sequence (DNA): TGTGCCAGCAGCGCCCGGACAGTTTACGAGCAGTACTTC. Protein: CASSARTVYEQYF. Full variable domain (remainder filled in from reference TRBV11-3 and TRBJ2-7): EAGVVQSPRYKIIEKKQPVAFWCNPISGHNTLYWYLQNLGQGPELLIRYENEEAVDDSQLPKDRFSAERLKGVDSTLKIQPAELGDSAVYLCASSARTVYEQYFGPGTRLTVT.

The gene calls are TRBV9 and TRBJ1-6; 9 bases align to TRBD1. Germline-derived CDR1 and CDR2 are SGDLS and YYNGEE. Trimming took 3 bases from V and 10 from J; bases not matched to a gene: 5. The CDR3 extends over 14 amino acids. The CDR3 reads CASSEGQGWSPLHF. For the CDR3, the DNA is TGTGCCAGCAGCGAAGGACAGGGGTGGTCACCCCTCCACTTT.

The CDR3 coding sequence is TGCGCCAGCAGTTGGGGGACAGAGAACACCGGGGAGCTGTTTTTT. The encoded protein is CASSWGTENTGELFF. This chain connects TRBV5-1 to TRBJ2-2; the match to TRBD1 covers 7 bases. From germline, CDR1 is SGHRS and CDR2 YFSETQ. Trimming at V came to 5 bases and at J to 1 base, leaving 5 bases not matched to a gene. The CDR3 sequence is 15 residues long.

This rearrangement joins TRBV29-1 to TRBJ2-1; D remains unclear. This CDR3 has 12 residues. Germline-derived CDR1 and CDR2 are SQVTM and ANQGSEA. V lost 3 bases and J lost 0, with 3 bases in between. CDR3: CSVDISYNEQFF. The CDR3 DNA reads as TGCAGCGTTGACATCTCCTACAATGAGCAGTTCTTC.

This chain uses TRBV12-5 with TRBJ2-3, with 8 bases fitting TRBD2. V shed 0 bases and J 4 bases; nucleotides not matched to a gene: 9. This CDR3 is built from 17 residues. The germline V gene has CDR1 LGHNT and CDR2 FRNRAP. Here the CDR3 reads CASGLVSGNLAADTQYF. CDR3 sequence (DNA): TGTGCTAGTGGTTTGGTTAGCGGGAATCTAGCGGCAGATACGCAGTATTTT.

The V and J genes are TRBV27 and TRBJ1-2; D call uncertain. Germline V gene sequence: CDR1 MNHEY, CDR2 SMNVEV (reference sequence). V gave up 5 bases and J gave up 2 bases, with 9 bases separating them. There are 13 residues in the CDR3. The CDR3 coding sequence is TGTGCCAGCAGTCCCCAACGCAACTATGGCTACACCTTC. Its translation: CASSPQRNYGYTF.

The chain recombines TRBV7-3 with TRBJ2-6, with D perhaps matching TRBD1 or TRBD2 (5 bases each). Looked up from germline, CDR1 is SGHTA and CDR2 is FQGTGA. Trimming shortened V by 5 bases and J by 1 base, and 18 bases separated the two germline ends. This CDR3 comprises 18 residues. Written as DNA, the CDR3 is TGTGCCAGCAGCCCGGTATTGGGGGAAGGGTCTGGGGCCAACGTCCTGACTTTC. This sequence encodes CASSPVLGEGSGANVLTF.

The gene calls are TRBV6-2 or TRBV6-3 and TRBJ2-7; D ambiguous. This CDR3 comprises 13 residues. Trimming took off 4 bases at V and 3 bases at J, with 10 bases between the two ends. Germline V gene lookup returns CDR1 MNHEY and CDR2 SVGEGT. The CDR3 sequence: CASSLNSVYEQYF. The CDR3, as DNA: TGTGCCAGCAGTTTAAACAGCGTCTACGAGCAGTACTTC.

J is TRBJ2-5 and V is TRBV7-9; TRBD1 agrees at 7 bases. The CDR3 has 17 residues. The germline V gene encodes CDR1 SEHNR and CDR2 FQNEAQ (reference sequence). The V segment lost 2 bases and the J segment 1 base; nucleotides outside the gene matches: 10. The chain's CDR3 is CASSLLASWDSQETQYF. The CDR3 DNA follows: TGTGCCAGCAGCTTATTAGCATCTTGGGACAGCCAAGAGACCCAGTACTTC.

V gene TRBV7-9 combines with J gene TRBJ1-6; no clear D gene. Germline-derived CDR1 and CDR2 are SEHNR and FQNEAQ (reference sequence). The CDR3 sequence is 15 residues long. V gave up 2 bases and J gave up 0 bases, with 5 bases separating them. The DNA of the CDR3 is TGTGCCAGCAGCTTATTCGACTCCTATAATTCACCCCTCCACTTT. Translating it yields CASSLFDSYNSPLHF.

The chain is built from TRBV7-2 and TRBJ1-1; 8 positions match TRBD1. CDR1 is SGHTA, CDR2 FQGNSA, per germline. The CDR3 is 16 amino acids. Trimming at V came to 1 base and at J to 1 base, leaving 5 bases not matched to a gene. In DNA form, the CDR3 reads TGTGCCAGCAGCTTAGTAGGGACAGGTTCGAACACTGAAGCTTTCTTT. Its protein is CASSLVGTGSNTEAFF.

The V call is TRBV6-6, the J call TRBJ2-7, with 9 positions matching TRBD1. Germline CDR1 reads MNHNY; CDR2 reads SVGAGI (reference sequence). V lost 6 bases and J lost 3; bases outside the gene matches: 3. The CDR3 covers 13 residues. CDR3 residues: CASRQGAYYEQYF. DNA of the CDR3: TGTGCCAGCAGACAGGGGGCGTACTACGAGCAGTACTTC.

This chain joins TRBV10-3 and TRBJ2-1; D gene ambiguous. Per germline, CDR1 ENHRY and CDR2 SYGVKD. The CDR3 has 16 residues. Between the trimmed V and J ends, which lost 4 bases and 1 base, there was a span of 14 bases. The CDR3 sequence is CAISGVGRSSYNEQFF. CDR3 bases: TGTGCCATCAGTGGGGTTGGGCGAAGTTCCTACAATGAGCAGTTCTTC.

V usage is TRBV18 and J usage is TRBJ2-5; 10 bases match TRBD1. Germline-derived CDR1 and CDR2 are KGHSH and LQKENI. The CDR3 has 17 residues. The junction had 8 bases not matched to a gene; V was cut back by 2 bases and J by 2 bases. In DNA, the CDR3 is TGTGCCAGCTCACCAGTTTGGGGGACAGGGGCGCAAGAGACCCAGTACTTC. This codes for CASSPVWGTGAQETQYF.

Sample share makes this clone medium-sized. The CDR3 sequence: CASSQRGYGIQYF. The CDR3 DNA follows: TGTGCCAGCAGCCAACGAGGGTATGGCATTCAGTACTTC. V gene TRBV3-1 (or the pseudogene TRBV3-2) combines with J gene TRBJ2-4; a possible D gene is TRBD2 (5 bases). The CDR3 runs to 13 residues. Trimming removed 2 bases at V and 9 bases at J, with 11 bases between. The V gene's germline CDR1 is LGHDT and CDR2 YNNKEL (reference sequence).

V and J are TRBV7-3 and TRBJ2-1; unclear D gene. CDR1 is SGHTA, CDR2 FQGTGA, per germline. The CDR3 covers 12 residues. The V and J ends lost 5 bases and 11 bases respectively, with 13 bases between them. The chain's CDR3 is CASSQTELKQFF. CDR3 nucleotide sequence: TGTGCCAGCAGCCAAACTGAACTAAAGCAGTTCTTC.

This chain uses TRBV7-8 with TRBJ2-7; 7 bases are shared with TRBD1. The CDR3 consists of 15 residues. The germline CDR1 and CDR2 sequences are SGHVS and FQNEAQ. The V and J ends lost 5 bases and 3 bases, in that order; junction bases with no gene match: 10. CDR3: CASSVQRQGHYEQYF. In DNA, the CDR3 is TGTGCCAGCAGCGTTCAACGACAGGGTCACTACGAGCAGTACTTC.

The chain employs TRBV15 and TRBJ2-1, with 11 bases lining up with TRBD2. Per the germline V gene, CDR1 is LNHNV and CDR2 is YYDKDF (reference sequence). Unmatched junction bases numbered 3, after V lost 0 bases and J lost 5 bases. The CDR3 extends over 16 amino acids. Here the CDR3 reads CATSRDTTSGDNEQFF. Written as DNA, the CDR3 is TGTGCCACCAGCAGAGATACGACTAGCGGGGACAATGAGCAGTTCTTC.

This chain links TRBV29-1 with TRBJ2-3; D possibly uses TRBD1 or TRBD2 (5 bases each). Trimming removed 6 bases at V and 2 bases at J, with 12 bases between. CDR1 and CDR2 (germline): SQVTM, ANQGSEA. This CDR3 contains 13 residues. The DNA for the CDR3 is TGCAGCGTGGGGACGGTACACACAGATACGCAGTATTTT. This translates into CSVGTVHTDTQYF.